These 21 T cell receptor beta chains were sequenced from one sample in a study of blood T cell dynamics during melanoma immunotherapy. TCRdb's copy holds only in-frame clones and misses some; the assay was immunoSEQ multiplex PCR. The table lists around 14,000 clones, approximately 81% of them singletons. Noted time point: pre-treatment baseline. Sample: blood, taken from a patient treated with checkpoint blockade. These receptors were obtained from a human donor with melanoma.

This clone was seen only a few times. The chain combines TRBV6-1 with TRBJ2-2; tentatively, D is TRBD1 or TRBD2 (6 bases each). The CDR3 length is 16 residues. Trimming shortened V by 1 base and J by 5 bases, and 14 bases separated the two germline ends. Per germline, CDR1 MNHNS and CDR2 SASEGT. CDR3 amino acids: CASSEVMGGPTGELFF. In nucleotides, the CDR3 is TGTGCCAGCAGTGAAGTTATGGGGGGCCCAACCGGGGAGCTGTTTTTT.

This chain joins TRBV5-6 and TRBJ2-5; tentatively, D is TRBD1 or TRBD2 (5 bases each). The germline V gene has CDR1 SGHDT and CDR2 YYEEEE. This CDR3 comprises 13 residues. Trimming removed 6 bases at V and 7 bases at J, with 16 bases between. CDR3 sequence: CASTGWGLGTQYF. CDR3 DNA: TGTGCCAGCACCGGATGGGGGTTGGGGACCCAGTACTTC.

CDR3: CASSPDRKADNEQFF. The CDR3 DNA reads TGTGCCAGCAGCCCTGACAGGAAAGCAGACAATGAGCAGTTCTTC. The chain joins TRBV9 to TRBJ2-1; a possible D gene is TRBD1 (6 bases). Germline V gene sequence: CDR1 SGDLS, CDR2 YYNGEE. The CDR3 is 15 amino acids. V dropped 4 bases and J dropped 5 bases, with 16 bases sitting between them.

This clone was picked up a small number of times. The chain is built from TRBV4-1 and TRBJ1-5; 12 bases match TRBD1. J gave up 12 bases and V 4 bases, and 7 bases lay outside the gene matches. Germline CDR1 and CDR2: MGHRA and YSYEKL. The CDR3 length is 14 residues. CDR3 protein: CASSPGQGAHLQHF. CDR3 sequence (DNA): TGCGCCAGCAGCCCGGGACAGGGGGCGCACCTCCAGCATTTT.

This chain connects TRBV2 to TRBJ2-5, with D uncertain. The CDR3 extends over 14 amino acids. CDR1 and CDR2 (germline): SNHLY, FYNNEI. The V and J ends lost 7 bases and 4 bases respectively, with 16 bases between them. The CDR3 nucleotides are TGTGCCAGCACCAATCCCCAAGGTAGAGAGACCCAGTACTTC. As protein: CASTNPQGRETQYF. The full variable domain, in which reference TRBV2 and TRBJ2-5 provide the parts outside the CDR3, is EPEVTQTPSHQVTQMGQEVILRCVPISNHLYFYWYRQILGQKVEFLVSFYNNEISEKSEIFDDQFSVERPDGSNFTLKIRSTKLEDSAMYFCASTNPQGRETQYFGPGTRLLVL.

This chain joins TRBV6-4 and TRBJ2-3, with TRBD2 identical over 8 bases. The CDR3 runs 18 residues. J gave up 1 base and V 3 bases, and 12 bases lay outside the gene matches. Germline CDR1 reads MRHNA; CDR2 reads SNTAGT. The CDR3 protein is CASSEAGTRGLGTDTQYF. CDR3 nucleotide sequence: TGTGCCAGCAGTGAGGCCGGGACTAGAGGGTTGGGCACAGATACGCAGTATTTT.

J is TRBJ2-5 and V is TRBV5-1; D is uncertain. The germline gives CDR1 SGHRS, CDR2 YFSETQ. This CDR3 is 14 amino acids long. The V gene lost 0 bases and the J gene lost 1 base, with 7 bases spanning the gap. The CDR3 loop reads CASSLAKVQETQYF. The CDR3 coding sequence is TGCGCCAGCAGCTTGGCCAAGGTCCAAGAGACCCAGTACTTC.

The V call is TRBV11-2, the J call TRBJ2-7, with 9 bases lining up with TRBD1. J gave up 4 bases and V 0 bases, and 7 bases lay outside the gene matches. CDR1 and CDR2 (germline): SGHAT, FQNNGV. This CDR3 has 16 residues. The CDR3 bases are TGTGCCAGCAGCTTAGACAGGGACAGGGACGGGTACGAGCAGTACTTC. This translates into CASSLDRDRDGYEQYF.

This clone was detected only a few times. CDR3 nucleotide sequence: TGTGCCAGCAGTGCCTCCCCTAGCGAGGATACGCAGTATTTT. Its translation: CASSASPSEDTQYF. The genes are TRBV2 and TRBJ2-3, with D possibly matching TRBD2 (6 bases). The germline V gene has CDR1 SNHLY and CDR2 FYNNEI. Trimming removed 4 bases from V and 6 bases from J, with 14 bases in between. The CDR3 has 14 amino acids.

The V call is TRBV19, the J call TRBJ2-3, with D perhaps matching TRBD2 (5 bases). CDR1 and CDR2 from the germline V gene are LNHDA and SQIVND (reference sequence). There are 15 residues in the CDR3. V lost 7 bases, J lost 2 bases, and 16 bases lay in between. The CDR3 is CASNLGRTSTDTQYF. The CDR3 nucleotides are TGTGCCAGTAATCTAGGACGGACTTCCACAGATACGCAGTATTTT.

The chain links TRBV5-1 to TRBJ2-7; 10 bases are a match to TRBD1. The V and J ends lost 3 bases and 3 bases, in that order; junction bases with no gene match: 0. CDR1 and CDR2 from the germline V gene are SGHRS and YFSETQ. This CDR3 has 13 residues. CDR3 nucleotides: TGCGCCAGCAGCTGGACAGGGGGCTACGAGCAGTACTTC. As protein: CASSWTGGYEQYF.

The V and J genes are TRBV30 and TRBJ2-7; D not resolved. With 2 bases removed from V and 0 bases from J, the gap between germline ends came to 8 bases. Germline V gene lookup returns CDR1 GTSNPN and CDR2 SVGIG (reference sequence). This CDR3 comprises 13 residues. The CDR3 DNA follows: TGTGCCTGGAGTCGTGACCTCTCCTACGAGCAGTACTTC. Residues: CAWSRDLSYEQYF.

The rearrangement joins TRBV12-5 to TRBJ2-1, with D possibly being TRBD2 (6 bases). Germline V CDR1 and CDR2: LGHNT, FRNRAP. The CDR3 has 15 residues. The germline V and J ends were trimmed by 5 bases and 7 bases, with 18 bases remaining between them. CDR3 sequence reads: CASGARDFEVNEQFF. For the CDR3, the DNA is TGTGCTAGTGGTGCCCGGGACTTTGAAGTGAATGAGCAGTTCTTC.

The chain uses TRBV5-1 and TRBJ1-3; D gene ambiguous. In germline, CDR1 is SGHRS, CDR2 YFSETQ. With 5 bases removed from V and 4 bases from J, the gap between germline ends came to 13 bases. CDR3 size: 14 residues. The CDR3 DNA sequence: TGCGCCAGCAGTTATGACCTGGGAGGAAACACCATATATTTT. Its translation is CASSYDLGGNTIYF. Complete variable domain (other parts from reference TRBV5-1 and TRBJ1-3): KAGVTQTPRYLIKTRGQQVTLSCSPISGHRSVSWYQQTPGQGLQFLFEYFSETQRNKGNFPGRFSGRQFSNSRSEMNVSTLELGDSALYLCASSYDLGGNTIYFGEGSWLTVV.

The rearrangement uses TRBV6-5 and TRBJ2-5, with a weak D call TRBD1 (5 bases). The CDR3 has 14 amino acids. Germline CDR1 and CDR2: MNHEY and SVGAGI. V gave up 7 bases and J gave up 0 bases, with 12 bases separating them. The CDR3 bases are TGTGCCAGCAAACGGACACTGTACCAAGAGACCCAGTACTTC. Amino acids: CASKRTLYQETQYF.

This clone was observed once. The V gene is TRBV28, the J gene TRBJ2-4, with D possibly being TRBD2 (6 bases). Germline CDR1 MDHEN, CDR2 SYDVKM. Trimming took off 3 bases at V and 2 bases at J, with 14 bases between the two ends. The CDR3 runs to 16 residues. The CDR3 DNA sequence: TGTGCCAGCAGTTTGGGGAGGTGGGGTACCAAAAACATTCAGTACTTC. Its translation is CASSLGRWGTKNIQYF.

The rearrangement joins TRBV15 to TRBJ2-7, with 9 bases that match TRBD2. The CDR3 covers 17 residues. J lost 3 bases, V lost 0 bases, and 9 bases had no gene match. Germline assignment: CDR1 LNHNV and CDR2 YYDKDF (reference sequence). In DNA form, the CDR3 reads TGTGCCACCAGCAGAGATCTCGATAGCGGGGGCCTCTACGAGCAGTACTTC. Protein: CATSRDLDSGGLYEQYF.

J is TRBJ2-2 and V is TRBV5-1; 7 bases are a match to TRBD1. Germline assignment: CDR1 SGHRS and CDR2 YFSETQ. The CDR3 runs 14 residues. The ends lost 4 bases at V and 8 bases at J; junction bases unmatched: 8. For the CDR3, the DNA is TGCGCCAGCAGCATGACACAGGGGCCAGGGGAGCTGTTTTTT. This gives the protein CASSMTQGPGELFF.

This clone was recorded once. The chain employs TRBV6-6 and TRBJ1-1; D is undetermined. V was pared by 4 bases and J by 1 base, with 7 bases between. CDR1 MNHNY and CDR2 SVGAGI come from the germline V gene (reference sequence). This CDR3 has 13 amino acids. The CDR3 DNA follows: TGTGCCAGCAGTTCCAACAGGAACACTGAAGCTTTCTTT. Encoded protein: CASSSNRNTEAFF.

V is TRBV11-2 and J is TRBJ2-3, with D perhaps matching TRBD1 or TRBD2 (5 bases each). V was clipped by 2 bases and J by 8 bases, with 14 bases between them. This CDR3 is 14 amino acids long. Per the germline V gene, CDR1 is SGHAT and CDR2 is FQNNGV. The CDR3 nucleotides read TGTGCCAGCAGCTTATGGGACCCCCGAGGTACGCAGTATTTT. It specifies CASSLWDPRGTQYF. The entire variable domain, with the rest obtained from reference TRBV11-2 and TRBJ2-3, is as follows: EAGVAQSPRYKIIEKRQSVAFWCNPISGHATLYWYQQILGQGPKLLIQFQNNGVVDDSQLPKDRFSAERLKGVDSTLKIQPAKLEDSAVYLCASSLWDPRGTQYFGPGTRLTVL.

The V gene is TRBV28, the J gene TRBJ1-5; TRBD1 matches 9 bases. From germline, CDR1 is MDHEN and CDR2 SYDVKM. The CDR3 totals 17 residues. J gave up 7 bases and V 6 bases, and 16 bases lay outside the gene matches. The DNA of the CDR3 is TGTGCCAGCAGGCCTGGGACAGGGCAAGGCACCCTACAGCCCCAGCATTTT. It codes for CASRPGTGQGTLQPQHF.